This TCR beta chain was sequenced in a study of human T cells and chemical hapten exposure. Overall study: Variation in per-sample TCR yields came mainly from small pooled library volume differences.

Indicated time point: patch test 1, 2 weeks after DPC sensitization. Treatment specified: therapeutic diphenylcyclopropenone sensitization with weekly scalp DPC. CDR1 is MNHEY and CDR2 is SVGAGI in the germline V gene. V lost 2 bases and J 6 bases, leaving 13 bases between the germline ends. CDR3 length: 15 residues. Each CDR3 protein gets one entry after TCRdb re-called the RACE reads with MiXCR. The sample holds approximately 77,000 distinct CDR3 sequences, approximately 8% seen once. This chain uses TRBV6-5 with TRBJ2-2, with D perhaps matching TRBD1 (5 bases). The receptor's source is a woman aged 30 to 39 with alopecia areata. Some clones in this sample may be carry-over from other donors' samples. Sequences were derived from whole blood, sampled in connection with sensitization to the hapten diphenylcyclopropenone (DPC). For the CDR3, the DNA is TGTGCCAGCAGTTACAGGGGAAGACTGTCCGGGGAGCTGTTTTTT. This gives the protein CASSYRGRLSGELFF.